One and the same sample provided the 19 T cell receptor beta chains below, sequenced in a study of early T cells in non-severe SARS-CoV-2 infection. TCRdb re-called the 5' RACE reads through MiXCR, storing one row per CDR3 protein. Of more than 45,000 distinct CDR3 sequences listed, roughly 8% are singletons. Sequences were obtained from whole blood. Every receptor here comes from an adult who was a healthcare worker with PCR-confirmed SARS-CoV-2 infection or an uninfected control (not recorded which).

This clonotype has ten or more counts. The chain is built from TRBV4-2 and TRBJ2-3, with D maybe TRBD1 (6 bases). Germline V gene lookup returns CDR1 LGHNA and CDR2 YNFKEQ. V lost 0 bases, J lost 2 bases, and 21 bases lay in between. This CDR3 spans 19 amino acids. DNA of the CDR3: TGTGCCAGCAGCCAAGATAAAAGGGGGTTGTGGAGCCCCACAGATACGCAGTATTTT. Translated, it gives CASSQDKRGLWSPTDTQYF.

The chain employs TRBV29-1 and TRBJ2-4, with TRBD1 matching over 8 bases. The V segment lost 7 bases and the J segment 4 bases; nucleotides outside the gene matches: 6. Germline CDR1 and CDR2: SQVTM and ANQGSEA. CDR3 length: 13 amino acids. In DNA, the CDR3 is TGCAGCGGACGGACAGGGCAAAAAAACATTCAGTACTTC. Its protein is CSGRTGQKNIQYF.

The J gene is TRBJ1-1, the V gene TRBV30, with D possibly TRBD1 on 5 matching bases. Germline CDR1 reads GTSNPN; CDR2 reads SVGIG (reference sequence). The CDR3 is 13 amino acids. V dropped 3 bases and J dropped 6 bases, with 14 bases sitting between them. This CDR3 reads CAWSITIGAEAFF. CDR3 nucleotide sequence: TGTGCCTGGAGCATCACAATAGGGGCTGAAGCTTTCTTT.

This clonotype was counted at least ten times. This chain uses TRBV4-1 with TRBJ2-5, with D possibly being TRBD1 (5 bases). CDR1 is MGHRA and CDR2 is YSYEKL in the germline V gene. V was pared by 0 bases and J by 8 bases, with 19 bases between. The CDR3 has 16 residues. The CDR3 DNA sequence: TGCGCCAGCAGCCAAGATGGAACAGGAGCCCAAGGAACCCAGTACTTC. The encoded protein is CASSQDGTGAQGTQYF.

This clonotype was found many times. CDR3 amino acids: CASSQDGSDYEQYF. CDR3 DNA sequence: TGCGCCAGCAGCCAAGATGGGTCGGACTACGAGCAGTACTTC. The genes are TRBV4-1 and TRBJ2-7; D gene uncertain. CDR3 length equals 14 residues. The germline V gene has CDR1 MGHRA and CDR2 YSYEKL. V lost 0 bases and J 3 bases, leaving 9 bases between the germline ends.

This clonotype appeared a few times. J is TRBJ2-3 and V is TRBV24-1; a possible D gene is TRBD2 (6 bases). CDR3 size: 16 residues. CDR1 is KGHDR, CDR2 SFDVKD, per germline. Trimming removed 5 bases from V and 0 bases from J, with 14 bases in between. The CDR3 here is CATSAPQAGSTDTQYF. CDR3 sequence (DNA): TGTGCCACCAGTGCCCCTCAAGCGGGTAGCACAGATACGCAGTATTTT.

This chain joins TRBV5-4 and TRBJ2-3; 7 nucleotides match TRBD1. The CDR3 length is 16 residues. Trimming cost V 0 bases and J 5 bases; bases outside gene matches: 9. CDR1 and CDR2 from the germline V gene are SGHNT and YYREEE (reference sequence). CDR3 in amino acids: CASSLATGVLVDTQYF. The DNA for the CDR3 is TGTGCCAGCAGCTTGGCTACAGGGGTGTTGGTAGATACGCAGTATTTT.

In this sample, this clonotype turned up a few times. The J gene is TRBJ2-1, the V gene TRBV19; TRBD2 matches 9 bases. Per the germline V gene, CDR1 is LNHDA and CDR2 is SQIVND (reference sequence). J lost 8 bases, V lost 3 bases, and 8 bases had no gene match. The CDR3 runs 15 residues. The CDR3 sequence: CASSMPSGRSYEQFF. The CDR3 nucleotides read TGTGCCAGTAGTATGCCGAGCGGGAGGTCGTATGAGCAGTTCTTC. Full variable domain (remainder filled in from reference TRBV19 and TRBJ2-1): DGGITQSPKYLFRKEGQNVTLSCEQNLNHDAMYWYRQDPGQGLRLIYYSQIVNDFQKGDIAEGYSVSREKKESFPLTVTSAQKNPTAFYLCASSMPSGRSYEQFFGPGTRLTVL.

This clonotype came up a few times. The chain joins TRBV29-1 to TRBJ2-1; no reliable D call. In germline, CDR1 is SQVTM, CDR2 ANQGSEA. The CDR3 loop spans 15 amino acids. Trimming left V 0 bases short and J 0 bases short, with 9 bases between. The CDR3 sequence: CSVEEGENSYNEQFF. DNA of the CDR3: TGCAGCGTTGAAGAAGGAGAAAACTCCTACAATGAGCAGTTCTTC.

This clonotype was detected many times. The J gene is TRBJ2-1, the V gene TRBV10-3; 8 bases fit TRBD2. This CDR3 comprises 16 residues. Germline CDR1 ENHRY, CDR2 SYGVKD. V was pared by 4 bases and J by 7 bases, with 12 bases of the junction left unmatched. The CDR3 coding sequence is TGTGCCATCAGTGCCCCACTAGCGGCCCTGCGGAATGAGCAGTTCTTC. The encoded protein is CAISAPLAALRNEQFF.

A remark on this clonotype: At one boundary the junction diverges from the germline segment, which might be a read error. The chain joins TRBV30 to TRBJ2-3, with 8 bases matching TRBD2. The CDR3 has 16 residues. Germline CDR1 is GTSNPN and CDR2 is SVGIG (reference sequence). CDR3 region: CAWSFKTSDYTDTLYF. The CDR3 DNA sequence: TGTGCCTGGAGTTTTAAGACTAGCGATTACACAGATACGCTGTATTTT.

This clonotype was recorded many times. This sequence joins TRBV5-4 and TRBJ2-2, with 10 positions matching TRBD2. CDR1 and CDR2 (germline): SGHNT, YYREEE (reference sequence). Germline trimming cut 3 bases from V and 0 bases from J; bases unmatched to any gene: 20. This CDR3 has 22 amino acids. The CDR3 sequence is CASSSQKRPPGTSATNTGELFF. CDR3 in DNA: TGTGCCAGCAGCTCTCAGAAACGGCCCCCCGGGACTAGCGCTACGAACACCGGGGAGCTGTTTTTT.

This clonotype has a handful of counts. V gene TRBV4-1 combines with J gene TRBJ2-4, with TRBD2 matching 11 bases. The CDR3 is 16 residues long. After removal of 4 bases from V and 4 bases from J, the junction contained 6 bases not matched to a gene. Germline V gives CDR1 MGHRA, CDR2 YSYEKL. The CDR3 is CASSLLAGGGKNIQYF. In DNA, the CDR3 is TGCGCCAGCAGCCTCCTAGCGGGAGGAGGAAAAAACATTCAGTACTTC.

This clonotype appeared many times. V is TRBV5-1 and J is TRBJ2-4; a possible D gene is TRBD1 (6 bases). Trimming shortened V by 4 bases and J by 6 bases, and 17 bases separated the two germline ends. This CDR3 comprises 15 residues. The V gene's germline CDR1 is SGHRS and CDR2 YFSETQ. The CDR3 sequence is CASSPNGGQGNIQYF. CDR3 DNA sequence: TGCGCCAGCAGCCCCAATGGGGGCCAGGGAAACATTCAGTACTTC.

The chain couples TRBV7-2 to TRBJ2-1; no clear D gene. Deletions cut 5 bases from V and 11 bases from J, with 13 bases between. The CDR3 sequence is 12 residues long. Germline CDR1 reads SGHTA; CDR2 reads FQGNSA. CDR3: CASSGAGSQQFF. The DNA for the CDR3 is TGTGCCAGCAGCGGCGCCGGGTCACAGCAGTTCTTC.

The V call is TRBV3-1, the J call TRBJ2-7; 15 bases fit TRBD2. The CDR3 spans 19 residues. Germline CDR1 LGHDT, CDR2 YNNKEL (reference sequence). V was clipped by 3 bases and J by 0 bases; unmatched bases: 9. CDR3 residues: CASSHSPGLAGGTSYEQYF. CDR3 nucleotide sequence: TGTGCCAGCAGCCACTCGCCCGGACTAGCGGGAGGGACCTCCTACGAGCAGTACTTC.

The chain is built from TRBV12-3 or TRBV12-4 and TRBJ1-5, with D hard to call. Trimming removed 2 bases at V and 5 bases at J, with 10 bases between. The CDR3 has 14 residues. CDR3 sequence (DNA): TGTGCCAGCAGTTTATACGGAGAGGATCAGCCCCAGCATTTT. It specifies CASSLYGEDQPQHF.

The table lists this clonotype with many counts. The rearrangement joins TRBV5-4 to TRBJ2-1, with 10 bases lining up with TRBD2. V lost 0 bases, J lost 8 bases, and 5 bases stayed unmatched. Germline V CDR1 and CDR2: SGHNT, YYREEE (reference sequence). The CDR3 runs to 15 residues. The CDR3 bases are TGTGCCAGCAGCTTGGAAAGCGGGAGGGCCTATGAGCAGTTCTTC. It yields the protein CASSLESGRAYEQFF.

In this sample, this clonotype turned up many times. The chain couples TRBV7-2 to TRBJ2-7; D not resolved. The CDR3 runs 16 residues. V gave up 1 base and J gave up 1 base, with 14 bases separating them. Germline lookup yields CDR1 SGHTA and CDR2 FQGNSA. The chain's CDR3 is CASSLGPIPRSYEQYF. The CDR3 DNA reads TGTGCCAGCAGCTTAGGCCCTATCCCCCGGTCCTACGAGCAGTACTTC.